These 21 T cell receptor beta chains share one sample of origin, sequenced in a study of cytomegalovirus exposure and HLA in healthy donors. Primers: 60 Vbeta forward and 13 Jbeta reverse. Sequencing was performed with immunoSEQ multiplex PCR; in TCRdb, only in-frame clones are kept and a portion is missing. Of about 160,000 clones listed, 70% to 90% are singletons. Sequencing was done on a sample of PBMCs. The source is a woman aged 25 to 39 in good health and CMV-seropositive.

The J gene is TRBJ2-5, the V gene TRBV28; 7 bases align to TRBD2. This CDR3 region has 15 residues. V lost 3 bases, J lost 2 bases, and 6 bases stayed unmatched. Per germline, CDR1 MDHEN and CDR2 SYDVKM. The CDR3 here is CASSFPGDYQETQYF. The DNA for the CDR3 is TGTGCCAGCAGTTTTCCCGGGGACTATCAAGAGACCCAGTACTTC.

The J gene is TRBJ2-3, the V gene TRBV9; D may be TRBD1 (6 bases). V dropped 3 bases and J dropped 12 bases, with 14 bases sitting between them. The CDR3 is made up of 12 amino acids. Germline V CDR1 and CDR2: SGDLS, YYNGEE. DNA of the CDR3: TGTGCCAGCAGCGCCGATACCGGGACACAGTATTTT. It codes for CASSADTGTQYF.

The chain couples TRBV7-8 to TRBJ2-1; weak D call: TRBD2 (6 bases). The CDR3 is made up of 15 amino acids. Germline V lookup: CDR1 SGHVS, CDR2 FQNEAQ. V shed 5 bases and J shed 1 base, with 12 bases lying between them. CDR3 region: CASSVLAKSYNEQFF. Written as DNA, the CDR3 is TGTGCCAGCAGCGTGCTAGCGAAGTCCTACAATGAGCAGTTCTTC. The whole variable domain, remainder taken from reference TRBV7-8 and TRBJ2-1, is GAGVSQSPRYKVAKRGQDVALRCDPISGHVSLFWYQQALGQGPEFLTYFQNEAQLDKSGLPSDRFFAERPEGSVSTLKIQRTQQEDSAVYLCASSVLAKSYNEQFFGPGTRLTVL.

The chain has TRBV5-5 and TRBJ2-7, with D perhaps TRBD1 (6 bases). Germline V gene lookup returns CDR1 SGHKS and CDR2 YYEKEE (reference sequence). V was pared by 2 bases and J by 4 bases, with 10 bases between. The CDR3 consists of 13 residues. CDR3 sequence reads: CASSFDRTYEQYF. CDR3 coding DNA: TGTGCCAGCAGCTTTGACAGGACATACGAGCAGTACTTC.

The chain combines TRBV6-1 with TRBJ2-7, with no clear D. This CDR3 spans 13 amino acids. Germline V gives CDR1 MNHNS, CDR2 SASEGT. V lost 5 bases, J lost 1 base, and 9 bases lay in between. CDR3 nucleotides: TGTGCCAGCAGTCATACCTATTCCTACGAGCAGTACTTC. Residues: CASSHTYSYEQYF.

The chain combines TRBV5-6 with TRBJ1-2; tentative D call: TRBD1 (5 bases). The CDR3 is made up of 14 amino acids. Per the germline V gene, CDR1 is SGHDT and CDR2 is YYEEEE. Trimming removed 1 base from V and 6 bases from J, with 13 bases in between. CDR3 in amino acids: CASSLLSAGHGYTF. CDR3 DNA sequence: TGTGCCAGCAGCTTGCTATCCGCAGGGCATGGCTACACCTTC.

This chain connects TRBV6-6 to TRBJ1-6; TRBD1 aligns across 7 bases. Germline V gene sequence: CDR1 MNHNY, CDR2 SVGAGI (reference sequence). The trim removed 6 bases at V and 10 bases at J, leaving 12 bases unmatched. CDR3 length: 15 residues. The CDR3 spells CASRNAEGAESPLHF. The CDR3 DNA follows: TGTGCCAGCAGAAATGCGGAGGGGGCCGAGTCACCCCTCCACTTT.

The chain carries TRBV11-2 and TRBJ2-7, with D tentatively TRBD2 (6 bases). Germline CDR1 reads SGHAT; CDR2 reads FQNNGV. CDR3 size: 16 residues. With 3 bases removed from V and 4 bases from J, the gap between germline ends came to 19 bases. The CDR3 DNA follows: TGTGCCAGCAGCTTCACAACAGGCGGGGTACGATACGAGCAGTACTTC. Amino acid sequence: CASSFTTGGVRYEQYF. Variable domain in full (rest from reference TRBV11-2 and TRBJ2-7): EAGVAQSPRYKIIEKRQSVAFWCNPISGHATLYWYQQILGQGPKLLIQFQNNGVVDDSQLPKDRFSAERLKGVDSTLKIQPAKLEDSAVYLCASSFTTGGVRYEQYFGPGTRLTVT.

This rearrangement joins TRBV12-5 to TRBJ1-2; 7 positions agree with TRBD1. V was pared by 6 bases and J by 0 bases, with 4 bases of the junction left unmatched. Germline CDR1 LGHNT, CDR2 FRNRAP. The CDR3 length is 14 residues. CDR3 sequence reads: CASGPGQTNYGYTF. The DNA for the CDR3 is TGTGCTAGTGGCCCGGGACAGACTAACTATGGCTACACCTTC.

The chain couples TRBV9 to TRBJ2-7; maybe TRBD1 (5 bases). The CDR3 loop spans 15 amino acids. V lost 0 bases to trimming and J lost 6 bases, with 16 bases between them. Germline CDR1 SGDLS, CDR2 YYNGEE. The CDR3 loop is CASSVGPRTNTEQYF. Written as DNA, the CDR3 is TGTGCCAGCAGCGTAGGCCCTAGGACAAATACCGAGCAGTACTTC.

The chain joins TRBV19 to TRBJ1-1; D is perhaps TRBD1 (6 bases). The germline V gene has CDR1 LNHDA and CDR2 SQIVND (reference sequence). This CDR3 is built from 13 residues. Deletions cut 5 bases from V and 5 bases from J, with 12 bases between. CDR3 sequence reads: CASSPDRRTEAFF. CDR3 nucleotide sequence: TGTGCCAGTAGTCCCGACAGGAGGACTGAAGCTTTCTTT.

The J gene is TRBJ1-5, the V gene TRBV30; 8 nucleotides align to TRBD1. The trim removed 2 bases at V and 1 base at J, leaving 4 bases unmatched. Per germline, CDR1 GTSNPN and CDR2 SVGIG (reference sequence). The CDR3 has 15 residues. DNA for the CDR3: TGTGCCTGGAGTCGCCCAGGGGGCAGCAATCAGCCCCAGCATTTT. Amino acids: CAWSRPGGSNQPQHF.

The gene calls are TRBV20-1 and TRBJ2-5; no clear D. Per germline, CDR1 DFQATT and CDR2 SNEGSKA (reference sequence). Trimming took off 5 bases at V and 0 bases at J, with 4 bases between the two ends. The CDR3 length is 11 residues. CDR3 sequence: CSARDQETQYF. Here the CDR3 DNA reads TGCAGTGCTCGGGACCAAGAGACCCAGTACTTC.

This rearrangement joins TRBV30 to TRBJ2-7, with D possibly TRBD1 on 6 matching bases. From germline, CDR1 is GTSNPN and CDR2 SVGIG (reference sequence). This CDR3 is built from 16 residues. Trimming took 1 base from V and 0 from J, leaving 16 bases between them. This chain's CDR3 is CAWSALTGYSSYEQYF. In nucleotides, the CDR3 is TGTGCCTGGAGTGCCCTGACAGGCTACAGCTCCTACGAGCAGTACTTC. The full variable domain, with the rest looked up from reference TRBV30 and TRBJ2-7, is SQTIHQWPATLVQPVGSPLSLECTVEGTSNPNLYWYRQAAGRGLQLLFYSVGIGQISSEVPQNLSASRPQDRQFILSSKKLLLSDSGFYLCAWSALTGYSSYEQYFGPGTRLTVT.

The chain couples TRBV2 to TRBJ2-7, with D possibly being TRBD2 (5 bases). Between the trimmed V and J ends, which lost 1 base and 6 bases, there was a span of 10 bases. Germline CDR1 and CDR2: SNHLY and FYNNEI. The CDR3 loop spans 13 amino acids. In DNA, the CDR3 is TGTGCCAGCAGTGAAGAAACCGGAGGCGAGCAGTACTTC. Encoded protein: CASSEETGGEQYF.

This chain links TRBV5-1 with TRBJ1-3; D remains ambiguous. V was pared by 1 base and J by 4 bases, with 9 bases between. The CDR3 is made up of 14 amino acids. The germline CDR1 and CDR2 sequences are SGHRS and YFSETQ. This chain's CDR3 is CASSLNSYGNTIYF. The DNA of the CDR3 is TGCGCCAGCAGCTTGAACTCCTACGGAAACACCATATATTTT.

The chain uses TRBV9 and TRBJ2-3; 9 bases align to TRBD2. V lost 0 bases, J lost 3 bases, and 8 bases stayed unmatched. Germline V gene sequence: CDR1 SGDLS, CDR2 YYNGEE. CDR3 length equals 17 residues. CDR3 in DNA: TGTGCCAGCAGCGTAGGGATAGCGGGGGTCGGTACAGATACGCAGTATTTT. Its translation is CASSVGIAGVGTDTQYF.

This chain connects TRBV6-5 to TRBJ2-7; TRBD1 matches at 9 bases. CDR1 MNHEY and CDR2 SVGAGI come from the germline V gene. This CDR3 has 14 amino acids. V was clipped by 7 bases and J by 2 bases; unmatched bases: 6. The chain's CDR3 is CASNHRGQPYEQYF. The CDR3 DNA reads as TGTGCCAGCAACCACAGGGGGCAACCCTACGAGCAGTACTTC.

The rearrangement uses TRBV4-3 and TRBJ2-7; TRBD1 is a possible D gene (5 bases). The ends were cut back, 0 bases at V and 0 bases at J, with 9 bases in the middle. There are 15 residues in the CDR3. Per germline, CDR1 LGHNA and CDR2 YSLEER. Here the CDR3 DNA reads TGCGCCAGCAGCCAAGATGACAGAAGCTCCTACGAGCAGTACTTC. Amino acids: CASSQDDRSSYEQYF.

The V and J genes are TRBV4-1 and TRBJ1-6; D not resolved. The V and J ends lost 4 bases and 6 bases respectively, with 16 bases between them. CDR3 length: 16 amino acids. Germline V gene lookup returns CDR1 MGHRA and CDR2 YSYEKL. The CDR3 sequence: CASSPHPAGSNSPLHF. The CDR3 coding sequence is TGCGCCAGCAGCCCTCACCCCGCGGGGTCTAATTCACCCCTCCACTTT.

The chain links TRBV30 to TRBJ1-4, with D possibly matching TRBD1 (6 bases). CDR1 is GTSNPN and CDR2 is SVGIG in the germline V gene (reference sequence). The CDR3 loop spans 13 amino acids. Deletions cut 8 bases from V and 2 bases from J, with 12 bases between. The CDR3 region is CARSGATNEKLFF. DNA for the CDR3: TGTGCCCGTTCAGGGGCCACTAATGAAAAACTGTTTTTT.